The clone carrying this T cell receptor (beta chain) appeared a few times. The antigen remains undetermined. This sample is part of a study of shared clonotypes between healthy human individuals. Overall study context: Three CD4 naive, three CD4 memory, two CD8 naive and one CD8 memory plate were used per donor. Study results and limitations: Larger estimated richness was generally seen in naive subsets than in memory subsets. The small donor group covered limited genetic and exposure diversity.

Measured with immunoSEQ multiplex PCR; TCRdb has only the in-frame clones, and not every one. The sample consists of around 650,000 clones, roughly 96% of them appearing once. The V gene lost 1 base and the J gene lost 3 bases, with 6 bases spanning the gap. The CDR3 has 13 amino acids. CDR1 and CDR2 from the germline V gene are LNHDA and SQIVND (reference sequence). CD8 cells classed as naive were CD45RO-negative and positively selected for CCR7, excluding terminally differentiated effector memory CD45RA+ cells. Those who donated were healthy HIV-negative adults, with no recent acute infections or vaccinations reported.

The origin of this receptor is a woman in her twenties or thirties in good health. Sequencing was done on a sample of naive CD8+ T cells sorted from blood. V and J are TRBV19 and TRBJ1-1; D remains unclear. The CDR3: CASSIGRYTEAFF. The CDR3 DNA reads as TGTGCCAGTAGTATAGGACGATACACTGAAGCTTTCTTT.